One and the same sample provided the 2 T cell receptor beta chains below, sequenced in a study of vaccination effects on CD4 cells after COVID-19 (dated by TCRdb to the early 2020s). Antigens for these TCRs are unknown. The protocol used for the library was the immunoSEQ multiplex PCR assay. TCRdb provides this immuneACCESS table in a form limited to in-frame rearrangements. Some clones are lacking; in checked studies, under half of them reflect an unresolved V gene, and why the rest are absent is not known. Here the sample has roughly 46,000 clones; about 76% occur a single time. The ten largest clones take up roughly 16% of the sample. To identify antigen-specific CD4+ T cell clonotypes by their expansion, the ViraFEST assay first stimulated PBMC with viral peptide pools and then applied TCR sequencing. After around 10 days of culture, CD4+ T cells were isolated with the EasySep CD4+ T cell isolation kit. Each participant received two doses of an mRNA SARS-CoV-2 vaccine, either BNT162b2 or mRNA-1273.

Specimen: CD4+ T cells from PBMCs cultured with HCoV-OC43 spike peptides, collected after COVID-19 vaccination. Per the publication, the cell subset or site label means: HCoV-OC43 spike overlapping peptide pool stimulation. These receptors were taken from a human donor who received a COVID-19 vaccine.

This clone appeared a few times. CDR3: CASSAVTQNTEAFF. The CDR3 coding sequence is TGTGCCAGCTCCGCTGTCACACAAAACACTGAAGCTTTCTTT. The V and J genes are TRBV2 and TRBJ1-1; D call uncertain. The CDR3 covers 14 residues. Looked up from germline, CDR1 is SNHLY and CDR2 is FYNNEI. V was cut by 8 bases and J by 2 bases, with 15 bases left in between.

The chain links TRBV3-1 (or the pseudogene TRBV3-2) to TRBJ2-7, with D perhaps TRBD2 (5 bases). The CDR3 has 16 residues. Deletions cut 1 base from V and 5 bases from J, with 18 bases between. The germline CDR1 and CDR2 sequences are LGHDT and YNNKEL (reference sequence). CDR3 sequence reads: CASSQGRRTDVNEQYF. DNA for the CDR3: TGTGCCAGCAGCCAAGGAAGAAGGACTGATGTCAACGAGCAGTACTTC.